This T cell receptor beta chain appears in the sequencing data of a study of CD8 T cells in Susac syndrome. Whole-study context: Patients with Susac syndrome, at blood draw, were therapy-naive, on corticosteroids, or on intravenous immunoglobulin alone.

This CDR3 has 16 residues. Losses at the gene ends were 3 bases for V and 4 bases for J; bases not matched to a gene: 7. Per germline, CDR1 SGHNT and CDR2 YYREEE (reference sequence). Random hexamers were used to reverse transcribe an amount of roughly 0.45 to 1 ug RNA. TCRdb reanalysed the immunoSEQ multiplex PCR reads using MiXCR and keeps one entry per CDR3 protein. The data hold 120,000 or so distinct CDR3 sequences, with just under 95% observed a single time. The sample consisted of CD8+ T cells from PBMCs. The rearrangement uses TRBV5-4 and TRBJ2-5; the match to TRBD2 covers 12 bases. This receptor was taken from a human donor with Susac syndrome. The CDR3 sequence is CASSSASGGAGETQYF. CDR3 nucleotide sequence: TGTGCCAGCAGCTCAGCTAGCGGGGGGGCCGGAGAGACCCAGTACTTC.